This entry lists 13 T cell receptor beta chains sequenced from one sample in a study of glioma-infiltrating T cells after dendritic cell vaccination. Using immunoSEQ multiplex PCR, the repertoire was profiled, and TCRdb retains in-frame clones only, with some absent. The sample lists about 82,000 clones, roughly four fifths occurring once. The time point: after dendritic cell vaccination, including at tumor progression/relapse. The source was blood, collected after dendritic cell vaccination. The receptors come from a human donor with glioblastoma.

The rearrangement links TRBV11-2 to TRBJ2-1, with TRBD2 matching 10 bases. V shed 5 bases and J 3 bases; nucleotides not matched to a gene: 4. This CDR3 has 15 amino acids. CDR1 is SGHAT, CDR2 FQNNGV, per germline. CDR3 nucleotide sequence: TGTGCCAGCAGCGTCTCTAGCGGGGGCTACAATGAGCAGTTCTTC. As protein: CASSVSSGGYNEQFF.

This clone was seen a single time. The V gene is TRBV4-1, the J gene TRBJ1-1, with TRBD1 identical over 12 bases. Germline lookup yields CDR1 MGHRA and CDR2 YSYEKL. This CDR3 has 15 amino acids. V shed 2 bases, J shed 10 bases, and the junction held 8 bases outside the gene matches. The DNA for the CDR3 is TGCGCCAGCAGCCAACCGGGACAGGGGGCTGGATTAGCTTTCTTT. Protein product: CASSQPGQGAGLAFF.

This clone was detected only once. V and J are TRBV14 and TRBJ2-1, with 12 bases lining up with TRBD1. The ends lost 4 bases at V and 8 bases at J; junction bases unmatched: 12. The CDR3 contains 17 residues. Germline V gene sequence: CDR1 SGHDN, CDR2 FVKESK. The CDR3, as DNA: TGTGCCAGCAGCCTAGTCCCGGGACAGGGGGCTTTCGATGAGCAGTTCTTC. The encoded protein is CASSLVPGQGAFDEQFF.

This rearrangement joins TRBV29-1 to TRBJ2-2, with D perhaps TRBD1 (5 bases). The CDR3 spans 13 residues. Trimming removed 4 bases from V and 5 bases from J, with 11 bases in between. The germline gives CDR1 SQVTM, CDR2 ANQGSEA. The DNA of the CDR3 is TGCAGCGTTGGGGCCAGGGCAACCGGGGAGCTGTTTTTT. Encoded protein: CSVGARATGELFF.

CDR3 loop: CASSFNGQGEPGELFF. For the CDR3, the DNA is TGTGCCAGCAGCTTCAATGGACAGGGGGAGCCCGGGGAGCTGTTTTTT. The genes are TRBV11-2 and TRBJ2-2; 10 nucleotides line up with TRBD1. CDR3 length equals 16 residues. V dropped 3 bases and J dropped 6; count of bases not matched to a gene: 7. Germline V gene lookup returns CDR1 SGHAT and CDR2 FQNNGV.

The J gene is TRBJ1-2, the V gene TRBV15, with 11 bases fitting TRBD1. Per the germline V gene, CDR1 is LNHNV and CDR2 is YYDKDF (reference sequence). The CDR3 runs 17 residues. Germline trimming cut 0 bases from V and 0 bases from J; bases unmatched to any gene: 3. The DNA for the CDR3 is TGTGCCACCAGCAGAGATGAGGGACAGGGGGCTAACTATGGCTACACCTTC. Translation gives CATSRDEGQGANYGYTF.

The chain joins TRBV4-1 to TRBJ1-4; possibly TRBD1 for D (5 bases). The CDR3 covers 16 residues. V lost 1 base, J lost 6 bases, and 15 bases lay in between. CDR1 MGHRA and CDR2 YSYEKL come from the germline V gene. In DNA form, the CDR3 reads TGCGCCAGCAGCCAAGGGCCGGGGGTCGGGGATGAAAAACTGTTTTTT. Amino acids: CASSQGPGVGDEKLFF.

The rearrangement joins TRBV6-4 to TRBJ2-3, with TRBD2 identical over 12 bases. Germline assignment: CDR1 MRHNA and CDR2 SNTAGT. This CDR3 has 17 amino acids. With V trimmed by 5 bases and J by 2 bases, 8 bases remained unmatched. This CDR3 reads CASSPRLAGDLTDTQYF. CDR3 sequence (DNA): TGTGCCAGCAGTCCCCGACTAGCGGGGGATCTCACAGATACGCAGTATTTT.

This clone appeared once. The chain joins TRBV5-4 to TRBJ2-4; the D is unclear. V lost 3 bases and J lost 1, with 14 bases in between. CDR1 and CDR2 from the germline V gene are SGHNT and YYREEE (reference sequence). The CDR3 contains 16 residues. CDR3 in amino acids: CASSSPGGLAKNIQYF. The CDR3 coding sequence is TGTGCCAGCAGCTCCCCCGGTGGTCTGGCCAAAAACATTCAGTACTTC.

This chain uses TRBV30 with TRBJ2-2, with 10 bases lining up with TRBD1. The CDR3 runs 16 residues. V lost 0 bases, J lost 3 bases, and 4 bases stayed unmatched. CDR1 GTSNPN and CDR2 SVGIG come from the germline V gene (reference sequence). Written as DNA, the CDR3 is TGTGCCTGGAGTGTACTCGGGACAGGGGACACCGGGGAGCTGTTTTTT. This translates into CAWSVLGTGDTGELFF.

The chain employs TRBV6-6 and TRBJ2-7; D is undetermined. The CDR3 is made up of 14 amino acids. Looked up from germline, CDR1 is MNHNY and CDR2 is SVGAGI (reference sequence). V was pared by 5 bases and J by 3 bases, with 14 bases between. CDR3 loop: CASSDRVGYYEQYF. The CDR3 DNA follows: TGTGCCAGCAGTGACCGGGTCGGATACTACGAGCAGTACTTC.

The chain carries TRBV30 and TRBJ1-2, with D tentatively TRBD1 (5 bases). With 5 bases removed from V and 8 bases from J, the gap between germline ends came to 12 bases. CDR1 is GTSNPN and CDR2 is SVGIG in the germline V gene (reference sequence). The CDR3 consists of 11 residues. The CDR3 coding sequence is TGTGCCTGGCGGCGTCAGGGAGGCTACACCTTC. This gives the protein CAWRRQGGYTF.

V and J are TRBV19 and TRBJ1-1; D remains unclear. The germline V gene has CDR1 LNHDA and CDR2 SQIVND (reference sequence). This CDR3 region has 11 residues. V was shortened by 10 bases and J by 1 base, with 7 bases between the two germline ends. CDR3 sequence reads: CATRENTEAFF. The CDR3 DNA reads as TGTGCCACTCGGGAGAACACTGAAGCTTTCTTT.